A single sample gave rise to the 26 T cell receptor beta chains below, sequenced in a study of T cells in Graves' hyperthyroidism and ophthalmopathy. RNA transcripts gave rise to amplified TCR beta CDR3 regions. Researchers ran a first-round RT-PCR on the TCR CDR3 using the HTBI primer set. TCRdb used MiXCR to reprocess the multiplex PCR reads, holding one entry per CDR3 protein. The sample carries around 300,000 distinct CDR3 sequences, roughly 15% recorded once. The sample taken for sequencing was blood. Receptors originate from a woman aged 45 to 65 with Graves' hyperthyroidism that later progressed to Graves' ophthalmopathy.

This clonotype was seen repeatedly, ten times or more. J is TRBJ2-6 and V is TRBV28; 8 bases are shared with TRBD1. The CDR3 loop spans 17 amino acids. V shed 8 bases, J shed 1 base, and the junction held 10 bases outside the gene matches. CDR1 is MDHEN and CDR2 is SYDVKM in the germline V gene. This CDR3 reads CASQPGTGRSGANVLTF. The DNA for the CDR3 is TGTGCCAGCCAACCCGGGACAGGACGTTCTGGGGCCAACGTCCTGACTTTC.

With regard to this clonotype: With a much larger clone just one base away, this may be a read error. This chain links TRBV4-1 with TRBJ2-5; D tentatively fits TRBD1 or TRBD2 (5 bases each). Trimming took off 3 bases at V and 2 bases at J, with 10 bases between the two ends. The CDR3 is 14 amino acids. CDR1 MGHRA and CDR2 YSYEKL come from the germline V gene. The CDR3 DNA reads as TGCGCCAGCAGCCATGGGGACGCACAAGAGACCCAGTACTTC. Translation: CASSHGDAQETQYF.

This chain's CDR3 is CASSNRLAGAPGELFF. Here the CDR3 DNA reads TGTGCCAGTAGTAACCGACTAGCGGGAGCCCCCGGGGAGCTGTTTTTT. The chain joins TRBV19 to TRBJ2-2; 12 bases align to TRBD2. CDR1 is LNHDA, CDR2 SQIVND, per germline (reference sequence). This CDR3 is 16 amino acids long. V lost 4 bases to trimming and J lost 6 bases; unmatched junction nucleotides: 6. Full variable domain (remainder filled in from reference TRBV19 and TRBJ2-2): DGGITQSPKYLFRKEGQNVTLSCEQNLNHDAMYWYRQDPGQGLRLIYYSQIVNDFQKGDIAEGYSVSREKKESFPLTVTSAQKNPTAFYLCASSNRLAGAPGELFFGEGSRLTVL.

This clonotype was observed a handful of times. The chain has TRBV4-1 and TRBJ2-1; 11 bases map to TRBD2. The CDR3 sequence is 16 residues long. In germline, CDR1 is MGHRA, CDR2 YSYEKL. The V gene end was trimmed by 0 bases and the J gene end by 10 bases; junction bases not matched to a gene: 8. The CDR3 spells CASSQEEASGGREQFF. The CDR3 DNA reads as TGCGCCAGCAGCCAAGAGGAGGCTAGCGGGGGGAGGGAGCAGTTCTTC.

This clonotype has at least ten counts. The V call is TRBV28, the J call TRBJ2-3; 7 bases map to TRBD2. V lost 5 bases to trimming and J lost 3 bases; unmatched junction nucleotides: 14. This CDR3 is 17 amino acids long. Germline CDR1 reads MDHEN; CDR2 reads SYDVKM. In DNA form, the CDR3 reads TGTGCCAGCAGTGACCTCCCCGGGCTAGCGGCTACAGATACGCAGTATTTT. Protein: CASSDLPGLAATDTQYF.

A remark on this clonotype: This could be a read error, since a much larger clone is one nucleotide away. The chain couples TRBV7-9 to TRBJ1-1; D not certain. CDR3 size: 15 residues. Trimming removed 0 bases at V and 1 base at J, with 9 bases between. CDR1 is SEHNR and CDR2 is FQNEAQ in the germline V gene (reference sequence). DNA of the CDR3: TGTGCCAGCAGCTTAGCGCCGGTTAAGAACACTGAAGCTTTCTTT. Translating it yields CASSLAPVKNTEAFF.

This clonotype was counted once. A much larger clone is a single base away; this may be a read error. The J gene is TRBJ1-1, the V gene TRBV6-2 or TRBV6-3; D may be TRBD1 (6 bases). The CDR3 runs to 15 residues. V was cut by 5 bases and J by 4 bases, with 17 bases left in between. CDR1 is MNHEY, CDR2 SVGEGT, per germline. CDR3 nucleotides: TGTGCCAGCAGTGACCCGAAACAGGGTAGCACTGAAGCTTTCTTT. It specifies CASSDPKQGSTEAFF.

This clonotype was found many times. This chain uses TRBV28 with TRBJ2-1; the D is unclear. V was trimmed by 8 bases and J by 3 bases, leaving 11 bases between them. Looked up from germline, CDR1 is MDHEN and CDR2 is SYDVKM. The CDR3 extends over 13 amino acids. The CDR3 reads CASLGTDYNEQFF. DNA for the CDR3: TGTGCCAGCCTGGGCACAGACTACAATGAGCAGTTCTTC.

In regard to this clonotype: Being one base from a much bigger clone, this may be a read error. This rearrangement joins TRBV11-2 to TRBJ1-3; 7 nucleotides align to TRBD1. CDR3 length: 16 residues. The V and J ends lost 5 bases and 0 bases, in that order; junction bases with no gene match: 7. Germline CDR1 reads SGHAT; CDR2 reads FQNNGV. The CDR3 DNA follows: TGTGCCAGCAGCCTCCGGACAGGTAGCTCTGGAAACACCATATATTTT. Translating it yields CASSLRTGSSGNTIYF.

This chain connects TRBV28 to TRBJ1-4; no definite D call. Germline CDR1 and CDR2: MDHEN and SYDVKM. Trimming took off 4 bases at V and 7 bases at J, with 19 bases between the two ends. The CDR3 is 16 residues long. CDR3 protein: CASSYTGKKGGEKLFF. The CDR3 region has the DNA TGTGCCAGCAGTTATACCGGGAAAAAGGGTGGTGAAAAACTGTTTTTT.

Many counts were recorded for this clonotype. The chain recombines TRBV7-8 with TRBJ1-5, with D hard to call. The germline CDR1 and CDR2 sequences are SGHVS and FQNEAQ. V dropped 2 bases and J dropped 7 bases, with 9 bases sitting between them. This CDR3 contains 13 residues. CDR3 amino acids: CASSLTRVQPQHF. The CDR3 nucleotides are TGTGCCAGCAGCTTAACGCGGGTCCAGCCCCAGCATTTT.

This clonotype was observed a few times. The CDR3 region is CASSLLGTKDWPQHF. DNA of the CDR3: TGTGCCAGCAGTTTATTGGGGACAAAAGACTGGCCCCAGCATTTT. The chain uses TRBV28 and TRBJ1-5; weak D call: TRBD1 (6 bases). This CDR3 contains 15 residues. Germline V lookup: CDR1 MDHEN, CDR2 SYDVKM. Trimming took 1 base from V and 9 from J, leaving 16 bases between them.

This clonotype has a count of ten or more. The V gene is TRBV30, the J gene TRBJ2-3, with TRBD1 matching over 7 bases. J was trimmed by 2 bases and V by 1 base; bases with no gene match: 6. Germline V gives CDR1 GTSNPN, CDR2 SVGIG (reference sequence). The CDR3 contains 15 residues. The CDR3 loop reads CAWSASGTATDTQYF. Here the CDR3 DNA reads TGTGCCTGGAGTGCATCCGGGACAGCCACAGATACGCAGTATTTT.

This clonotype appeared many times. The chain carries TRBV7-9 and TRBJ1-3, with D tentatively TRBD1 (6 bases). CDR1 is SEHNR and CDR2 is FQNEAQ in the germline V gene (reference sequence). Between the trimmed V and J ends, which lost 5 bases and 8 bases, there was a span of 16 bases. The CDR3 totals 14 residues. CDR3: CASSPLYREDTIYF. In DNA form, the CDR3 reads TGTGCCAGCAGCCCATTGTACAGGGAAGACACCATATATTTT.

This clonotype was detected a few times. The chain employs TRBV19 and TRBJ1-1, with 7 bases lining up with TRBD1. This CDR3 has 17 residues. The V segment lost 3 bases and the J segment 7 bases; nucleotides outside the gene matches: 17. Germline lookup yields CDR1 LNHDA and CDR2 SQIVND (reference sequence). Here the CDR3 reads CASSMIEGAVGSDEAFF. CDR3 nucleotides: TGTGCCAGTAGTATGATCGAGGGGGCCGTGGGGTCGGATGAAGCTTTCTTT. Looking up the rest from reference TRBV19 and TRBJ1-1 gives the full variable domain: DGGITQSPKYLFRKEGQNVTLSCEQNLNHDAMYWYRQDPGQGLRLIYYSQIVNDFQKGDIAEGYSVSREKKESFPLTVTSAQKNPTAFYLCASSMIEGAVGSDEAFFGQGTRLTVV.

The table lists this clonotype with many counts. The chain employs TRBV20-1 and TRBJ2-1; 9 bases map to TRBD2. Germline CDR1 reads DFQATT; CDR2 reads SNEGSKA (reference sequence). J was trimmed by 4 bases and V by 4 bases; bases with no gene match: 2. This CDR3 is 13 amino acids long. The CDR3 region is CSATSGTYNEQFF. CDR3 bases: TGCAGTGCTACTAGCGGGACATACAATGAGCAGTTCTTC.

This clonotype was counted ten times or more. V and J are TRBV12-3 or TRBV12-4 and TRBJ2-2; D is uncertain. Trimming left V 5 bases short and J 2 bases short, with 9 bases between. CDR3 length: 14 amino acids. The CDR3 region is CASSPPLNTGELFF. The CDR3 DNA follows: TGTGCCAGCAGTCCACCACTTAACACCGGGGAGCTGTTTTTT.

The CDR3 sequence: CASSLRDRDTGELFF. Here the CDR3 DNA reads TGTGCCAGCAGCTTAAGGGACAGGGACACCGGGGAGCTGTTTTTT. This chain connects TRBV7-3 to TRBJ2-2, with 9 bases fitting TRBD1. V trimming: 1 base; J trimming: 3 bases; junction bases outside the gene matches: 0. CDR3 length equals 15 residues. Germline V gives CDR1 SGHTA, CDR2 FQGTGA.

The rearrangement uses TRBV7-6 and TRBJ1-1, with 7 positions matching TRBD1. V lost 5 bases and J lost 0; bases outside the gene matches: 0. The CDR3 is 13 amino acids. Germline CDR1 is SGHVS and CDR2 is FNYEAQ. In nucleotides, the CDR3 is TGTGCCAGCAGCGACAGGGTGAACACTGAAGCTTTCTTT. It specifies CASSDRVNTEAFF.

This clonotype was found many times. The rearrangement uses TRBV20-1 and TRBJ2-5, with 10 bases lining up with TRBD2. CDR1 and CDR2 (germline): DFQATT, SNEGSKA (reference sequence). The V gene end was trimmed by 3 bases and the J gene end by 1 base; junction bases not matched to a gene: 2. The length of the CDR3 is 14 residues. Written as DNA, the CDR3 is TGCAGTGCTAGGGCTAGCGGGGGCCAAGAGACCCAGTACTTC. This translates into CSARASGGQETQYF.

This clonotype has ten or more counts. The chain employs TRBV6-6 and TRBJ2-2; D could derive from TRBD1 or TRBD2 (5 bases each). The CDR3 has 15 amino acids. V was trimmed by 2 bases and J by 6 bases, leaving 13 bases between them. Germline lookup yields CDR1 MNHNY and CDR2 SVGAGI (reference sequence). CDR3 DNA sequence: TGTGCCAGCAGTTACGCAGGGACGGTATCCGGGGAGCTGTTTTTT. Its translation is CASSYAGTVSGELFF.

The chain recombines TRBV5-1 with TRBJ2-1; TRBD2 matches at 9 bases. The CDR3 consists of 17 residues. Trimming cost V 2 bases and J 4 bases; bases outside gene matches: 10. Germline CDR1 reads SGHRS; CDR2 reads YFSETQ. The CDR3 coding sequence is TGCGCCAGCAGCTTCGGAGGGAGCGGGAGGTCATACAATGAGCAGTTCTTC. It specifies CASSFGGSGRSYNEQFF.

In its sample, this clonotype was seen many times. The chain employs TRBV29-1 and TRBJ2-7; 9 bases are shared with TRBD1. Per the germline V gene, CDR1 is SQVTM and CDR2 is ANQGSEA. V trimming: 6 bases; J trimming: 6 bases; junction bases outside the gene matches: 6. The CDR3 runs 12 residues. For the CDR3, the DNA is TGCAGCGTCCCGAGGGGACAGGGCGAGCAGTACTTC. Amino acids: CSVPRGQGEQYF.

CDR3 region: CASTRLADTYEQYF. CDR3 in DNA: TGTGCCAGCACTAGACTAGCGGACACCTACGAGCAGTACTTC. The V call is TRBV6-1, the J call TRBJ2-7; 9 bases map to TRBD2. CDR1 and CDR2 (germline): MNHNS, SASEGT. The CDR3 is 14 amino acids. The V segment lost 7 bases and the J segment 2 bases; nucleotides outside the gene matches: 6.

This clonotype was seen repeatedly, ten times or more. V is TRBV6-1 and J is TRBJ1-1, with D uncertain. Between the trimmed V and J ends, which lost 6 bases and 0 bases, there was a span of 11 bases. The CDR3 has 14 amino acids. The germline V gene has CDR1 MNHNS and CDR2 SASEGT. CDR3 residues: CASRVTIVNTEAFF. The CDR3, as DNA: TGTGCCAGCAGAGTCACAATAGTGAACACTGAAGCTTTCTTT.

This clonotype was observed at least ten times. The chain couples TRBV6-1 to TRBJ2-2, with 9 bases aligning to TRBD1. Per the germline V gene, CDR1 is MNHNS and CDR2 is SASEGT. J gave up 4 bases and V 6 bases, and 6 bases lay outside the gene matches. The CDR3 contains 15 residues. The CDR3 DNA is TGTGCCAGCAGCCCGCGGGACAGGGTCACCGGGGAGCTGTTTTTT. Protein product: CASSPRDRVTGELFF.